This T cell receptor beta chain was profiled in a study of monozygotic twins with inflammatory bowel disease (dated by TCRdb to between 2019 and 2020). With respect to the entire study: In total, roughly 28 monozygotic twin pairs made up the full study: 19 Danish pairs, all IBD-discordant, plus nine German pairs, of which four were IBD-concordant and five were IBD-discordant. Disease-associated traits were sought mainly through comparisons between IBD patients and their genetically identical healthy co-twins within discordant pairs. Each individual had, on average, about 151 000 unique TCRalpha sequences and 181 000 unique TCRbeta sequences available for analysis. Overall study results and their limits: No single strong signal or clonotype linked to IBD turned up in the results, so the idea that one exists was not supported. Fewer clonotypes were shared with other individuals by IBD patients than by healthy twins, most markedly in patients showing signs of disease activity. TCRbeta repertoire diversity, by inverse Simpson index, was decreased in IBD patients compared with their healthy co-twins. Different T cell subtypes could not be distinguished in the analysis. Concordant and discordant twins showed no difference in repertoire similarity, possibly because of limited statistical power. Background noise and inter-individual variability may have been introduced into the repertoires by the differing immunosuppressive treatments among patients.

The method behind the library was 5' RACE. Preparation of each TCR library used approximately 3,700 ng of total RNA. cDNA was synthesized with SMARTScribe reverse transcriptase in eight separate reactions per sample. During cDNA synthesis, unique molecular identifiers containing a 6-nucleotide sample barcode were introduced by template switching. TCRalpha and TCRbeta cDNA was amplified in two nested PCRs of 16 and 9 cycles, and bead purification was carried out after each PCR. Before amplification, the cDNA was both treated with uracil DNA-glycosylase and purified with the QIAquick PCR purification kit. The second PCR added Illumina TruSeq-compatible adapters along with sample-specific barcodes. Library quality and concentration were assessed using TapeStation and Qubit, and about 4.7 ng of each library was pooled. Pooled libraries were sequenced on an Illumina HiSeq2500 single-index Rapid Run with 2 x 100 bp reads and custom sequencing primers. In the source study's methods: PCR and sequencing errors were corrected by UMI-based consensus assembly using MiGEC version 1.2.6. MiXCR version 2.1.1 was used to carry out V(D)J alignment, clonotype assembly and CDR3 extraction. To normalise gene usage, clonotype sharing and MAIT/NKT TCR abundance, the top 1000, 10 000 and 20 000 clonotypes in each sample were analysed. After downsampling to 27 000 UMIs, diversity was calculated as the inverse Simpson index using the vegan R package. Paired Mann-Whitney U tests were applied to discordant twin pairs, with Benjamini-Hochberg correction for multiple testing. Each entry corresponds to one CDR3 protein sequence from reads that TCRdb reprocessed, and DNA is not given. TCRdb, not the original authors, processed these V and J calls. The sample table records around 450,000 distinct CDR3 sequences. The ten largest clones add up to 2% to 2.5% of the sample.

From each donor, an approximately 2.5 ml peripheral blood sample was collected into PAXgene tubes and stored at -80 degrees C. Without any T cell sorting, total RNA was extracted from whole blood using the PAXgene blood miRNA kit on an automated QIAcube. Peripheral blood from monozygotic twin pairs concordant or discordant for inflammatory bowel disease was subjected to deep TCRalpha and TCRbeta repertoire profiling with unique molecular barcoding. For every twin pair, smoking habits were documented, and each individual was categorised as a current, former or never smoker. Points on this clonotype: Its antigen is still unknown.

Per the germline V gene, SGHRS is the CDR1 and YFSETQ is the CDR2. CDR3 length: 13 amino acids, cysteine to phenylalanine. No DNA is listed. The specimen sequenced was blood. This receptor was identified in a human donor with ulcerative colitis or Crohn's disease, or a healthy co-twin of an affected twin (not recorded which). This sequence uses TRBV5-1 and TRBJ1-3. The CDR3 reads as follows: CASRTETGNTIYF.